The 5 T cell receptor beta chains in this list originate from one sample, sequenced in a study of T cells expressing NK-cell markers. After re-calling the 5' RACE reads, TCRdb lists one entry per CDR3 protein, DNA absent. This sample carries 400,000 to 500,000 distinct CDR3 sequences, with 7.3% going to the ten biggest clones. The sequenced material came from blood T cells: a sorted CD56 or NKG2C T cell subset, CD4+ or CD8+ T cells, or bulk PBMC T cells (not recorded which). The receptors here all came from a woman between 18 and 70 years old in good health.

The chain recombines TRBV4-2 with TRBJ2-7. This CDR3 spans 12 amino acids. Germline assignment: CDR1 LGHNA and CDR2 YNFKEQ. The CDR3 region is CASSSHSYEQYF.

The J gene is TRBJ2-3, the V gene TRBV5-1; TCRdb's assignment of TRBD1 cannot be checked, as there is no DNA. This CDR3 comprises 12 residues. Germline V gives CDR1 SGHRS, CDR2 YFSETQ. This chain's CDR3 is CASSLAGAEQYF.

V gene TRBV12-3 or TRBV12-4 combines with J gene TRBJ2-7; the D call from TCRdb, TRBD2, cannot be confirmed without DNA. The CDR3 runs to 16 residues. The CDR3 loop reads CASSLESGSGIYEQYF.

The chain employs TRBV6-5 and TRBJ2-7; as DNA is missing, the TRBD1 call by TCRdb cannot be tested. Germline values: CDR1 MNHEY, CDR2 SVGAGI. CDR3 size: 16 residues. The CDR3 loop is CASSYLGQTSSYEQYF.

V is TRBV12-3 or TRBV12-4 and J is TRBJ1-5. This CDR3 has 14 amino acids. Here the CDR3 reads CAGSFSYSNQPQHF.